The 8 T cell receptor beta chains below come from one sample, sequenced in a study of vaccination effects on CD4 cells after COVID-19. The table came from immunoSEQ multiplex PCR; TCRdb's copy has only in-frame clones and leaves some out. The table includes 45,000 to 60,000 clones, approximately 70% detected once. The antigens of these receptors remain unknown. Cells that had been cultured for ten to eleven days were the source of isolated CD4+ T cells. Everyone in the study got two shots of either the BNT162b2 or mRNA-1273 vaccine. The sequences come from CD4+ T cells from PBMCs cultured without peptide, collected after COVID-19 vaccination. The origin of the receptors is a human donor who received a COVID-19 vaccine.

The chain couples TRBV10-3 to TRBJ2-1; 9 nucleotides line up with TRBD1. This CDR3 spans 13 amino acids. Trimming at V came to 6 bases and at J to 6 bases, leaving 3 bases not matched to a gene. CDR1 ENHRY and CDR2 SYGVKD come from the germline V gene. The CDR3 DNA reads TGTGCCATCAGCGGGACAGGGATCAATGAGCAGTTCTTC. Residues: CAISGTGINEQFF.

The gene calls are TRBV7-9 and TRBJ2-3; 11 positions agree with TRBD2. CDR3 length: 16 residues. The V and J ends lost 6 bases and 6 bases, in that order; junction bases with no gene match: 11. Germline V gene sequence: CDR1 SEHNR, CDR2 FQNEAQ (reference sequence). The CDR3 sequence is CASRSTSGGFKDTQYF. For the CDR3, the DNA is TGTGCCAGCAGATCTACTAGCGGGGGTTTCAAGGATACGCAGTATTTT.

The rearrangement uses TRBV6-4 and TRBJ2-2, with D possibly being TRBD1 (5 bases). Trimming removed 3 bases from V and 4 bases from J, with 9 bases in between. The CDR3 runs to 14 residues. The germline V gene encodes CDR1 MRHNA and CDR2 SNTAGT. The CDR3, as DNA: TGTGCCAGCAGTGAAGATGGGGCCACCGGGGAGCTGTTTTTT. Protein sequence: CASSEDGATGELFF.

This clone was seen more than once but under ten times. The rearrangement uses TRBV12-5 and TRBJ2-7, with 9 bases fitting TRBD2. CDR3 length equals 19 residues. V lost 0 bases and J lost 1; bases outside the gene matches: 13. The V gene's germline CDR1 is LGHNT and CDR2 FRNRAP. CDR3 amino acids: CASGLVLPVVSGRSYEQYF. CDR3 DNA: TGTGCTAGTGGTTTGGTACTCCCAGTCGTGAGCGGGAGGTCCTACGAGCAGTACTTC.

The chain links TRBV5-4 to TRBJ2-1, with TRBD1 matching over 9 bases. V lost 2 bases to trimming and J lost 10 bases; unmatched junction nucleotides: 4. This CDR3 spans 13 amino acids. Germline CDR1 reads SGHNT; CDR2 reads YYREEE (reference sequence). In DNA form, the CDR3 reads TGTGCCAGCAGCTTAGGGACAGGGAGCGAGCAGTTCTTC. Amino acid sequence: CASSLGTGSEQFF.

The chain is built from TRBV5-6 and TRBJ2-3, with 9 bases identical to TRBD1. The J segment lost 7 bases and the V segment lost 5 bases, leaving 20 bases of the junction unmatched. This CDR3 comprises 18 residues. The V gene's germline CDR1 is SGHDT and CDR2 YYEEEE. CDR3 in DNA: TGTGCCAGCAGTTACGACCTTACAACAGGGGGCCCAACCCATACGCAGTATTTT. Amino acids: CASSYDLTTGGPTHTQYF.

This sequence joins TRBV6-5 and TRBJ2-1, with 10 bases matching TRBD2. The CDR3 has 15 residues. V shed 7 bases and J 3 bases; nucleotides not matched to a gene: 6. The V gene's germline CDR1 is MNHEY and CDR2 SVGAGI. The CDR3 sequence is CASKGLATVYNEQFF. DNA of the CDR3: TGTGCCAGCAAGGGACTAGCGACGGTCTACAATGAGCAGTTCTTC.

J is TRBJ2-7 and V is TRBV12-5; 7 bases agree with TRBD1. The J segment lost 1 base and the V segment lost 5 bases, leaving 2 bases of the junction unmatched. Germline lookup yields CDR1 LGHNT and CDR2 FRNRAP. CDR3 length: 13 residues. The CDR3 spells CASGRDSSYEQYF. CDR3 bases: TGTGCTAGTGGTCGGGACAGTTCCTACGAGCAGTACTTC.